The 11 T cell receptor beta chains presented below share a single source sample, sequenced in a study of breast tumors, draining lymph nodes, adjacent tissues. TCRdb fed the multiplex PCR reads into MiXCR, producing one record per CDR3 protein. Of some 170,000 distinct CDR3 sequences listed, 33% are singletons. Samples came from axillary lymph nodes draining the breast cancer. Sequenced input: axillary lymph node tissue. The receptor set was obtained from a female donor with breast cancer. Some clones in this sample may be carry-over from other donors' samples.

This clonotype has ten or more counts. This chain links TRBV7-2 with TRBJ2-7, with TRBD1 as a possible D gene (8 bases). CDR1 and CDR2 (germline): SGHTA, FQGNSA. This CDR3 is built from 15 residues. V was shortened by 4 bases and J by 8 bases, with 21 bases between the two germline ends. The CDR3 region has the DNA TGTGCCAGCAGCTCTACAGGGGGGGGAGAAAGGAAGCAGTACTTC. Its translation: CASSSTGGGERKQYF.

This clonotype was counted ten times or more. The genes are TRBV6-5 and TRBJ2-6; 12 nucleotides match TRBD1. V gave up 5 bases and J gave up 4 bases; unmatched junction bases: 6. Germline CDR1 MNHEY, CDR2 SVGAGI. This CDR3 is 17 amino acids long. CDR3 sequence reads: CASSHGTGGAGANVLTF. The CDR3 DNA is TGTGCCAGCAGTCACGGGACAGGGGGCGCCGGGGCCAACGTCCTGACTTTC.

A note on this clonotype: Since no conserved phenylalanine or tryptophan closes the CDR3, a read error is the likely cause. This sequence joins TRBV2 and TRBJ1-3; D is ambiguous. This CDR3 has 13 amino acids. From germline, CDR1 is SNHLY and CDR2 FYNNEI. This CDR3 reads CAGSAIRGNTIYL. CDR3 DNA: TGTGCCGGCAGTGCCATAAGGGGAAACACCATATATTTG.

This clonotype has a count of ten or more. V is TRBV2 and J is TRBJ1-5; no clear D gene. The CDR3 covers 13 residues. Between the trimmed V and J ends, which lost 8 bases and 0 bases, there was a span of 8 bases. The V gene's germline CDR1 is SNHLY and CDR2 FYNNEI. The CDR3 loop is CASGPYSNQPQHF. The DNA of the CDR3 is TGTGCCAGCGGACCCTATAGCAATCAGCCCCAGCATTTT.

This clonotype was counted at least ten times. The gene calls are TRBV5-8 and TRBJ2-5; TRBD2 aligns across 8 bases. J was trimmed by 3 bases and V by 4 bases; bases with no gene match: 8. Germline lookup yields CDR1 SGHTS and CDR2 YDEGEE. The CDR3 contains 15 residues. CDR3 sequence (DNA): TGTGCCAGCAGCGGACGAGCGGGAGTGGAAGAGACCCAGTACTTC. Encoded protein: CASSGRAGVEETQYF. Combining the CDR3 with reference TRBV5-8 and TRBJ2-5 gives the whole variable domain EAGVTQSPTHLIKTRGQQATLRCSPISGHTSVYWYQQALGLGLQFLLWYDEGEERNRGNFPPRFSGRQFPNYSSELNVNALELEDSALYLCASSGRAGVEETQYFGPGTRLLVL.

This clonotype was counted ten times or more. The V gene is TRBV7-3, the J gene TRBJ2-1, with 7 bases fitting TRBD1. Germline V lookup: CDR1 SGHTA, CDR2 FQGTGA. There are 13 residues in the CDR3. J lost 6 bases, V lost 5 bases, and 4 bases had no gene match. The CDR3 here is CASSTGQSNEQFF. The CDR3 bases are TGTGCCAGCAGCACGGGACAGAGCAATGAGCAGTTCTTC. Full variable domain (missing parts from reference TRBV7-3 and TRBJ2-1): GAGVSQTPSNKVTEKGKYVELRCDPISGHTALYWYRQSLGQGPEFLIYFQGTGAADDSGLPNDRFFAVRPEGSVSTLKIQRTERGDSAVYLCASSTGQSNEQFFGPGTRLTVL.

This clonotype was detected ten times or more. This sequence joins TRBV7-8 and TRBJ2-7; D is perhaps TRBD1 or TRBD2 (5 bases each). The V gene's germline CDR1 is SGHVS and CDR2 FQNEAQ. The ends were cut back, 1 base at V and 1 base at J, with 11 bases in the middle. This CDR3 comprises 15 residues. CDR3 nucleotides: TGTGCCAGCAGCTTAGTAGGGACCCATTCCTACGAGCAGTACTTC. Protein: CASSLVGTHSYEQYF.

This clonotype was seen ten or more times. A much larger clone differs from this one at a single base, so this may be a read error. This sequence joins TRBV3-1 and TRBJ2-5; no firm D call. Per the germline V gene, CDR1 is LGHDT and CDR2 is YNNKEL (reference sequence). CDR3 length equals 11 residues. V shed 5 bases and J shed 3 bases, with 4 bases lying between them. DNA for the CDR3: TGTGCCAGCAGCGCCGAAGAGACCCAGTACTTC. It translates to CASSAEETQYF.

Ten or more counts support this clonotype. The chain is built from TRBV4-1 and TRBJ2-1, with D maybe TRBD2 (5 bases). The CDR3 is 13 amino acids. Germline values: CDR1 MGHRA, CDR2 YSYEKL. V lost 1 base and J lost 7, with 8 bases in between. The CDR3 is CASSQAPGNEQFF. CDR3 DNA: TGCGCCAGCAGCCAAGCACCGGGAAATGAGCAGTTCTTC.

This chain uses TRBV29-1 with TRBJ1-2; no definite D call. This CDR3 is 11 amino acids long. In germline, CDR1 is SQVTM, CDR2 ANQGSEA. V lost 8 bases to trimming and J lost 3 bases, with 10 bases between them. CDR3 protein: CSSRGYYGYTF. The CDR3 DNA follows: TGCAGCAGCCGAGGTTACTATGGCTACACCTTC.

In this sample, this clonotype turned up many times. CDR3 in amino acids: CASSPLPPGQGTEKLFF. CDR3 DNA sequence: TGTGCCAGCAGCCCCCTCCCACCGGGACAGGGTACTGAAAAACTGTTTTTT. This rearrangement joins TRBV9 to TRBJ1-4, with 9 bases that match TRBD1. Losses at the gene ends were 4 bases for V and 7 bases for J; bases not matched to a gene: 14. The CDR3 spans 17 residues. Germline V gene data show CDR1 as SGDLS and CDR2 as YYNGEE.